Listed below are T cell receptor beta chains from one sample, sequenced in a study of cytotoxic CD8 clonotypes in ibrutinib-treated CLL. Sequencing used immunoSEQ multiplex PCR; TCRdb keeps in-frame clones, though not all of them. The sample holds over 70,000 clones; roughly 80% are singletons and the top ten take around 4.8%. The starting material was PBMCs, obtained after 12 months of ibrutinib treatment. Receptor source: a human donor with chronic lymphocytic leukemia. Both conserved end residues are part of each CDR3. D genes are given only for firm matches. Expanded clones are given a class, and other clones once, few, many or no size at all.

clone size | D gene | J gene | V gene | CDR3 protein | CDR3 DNA
- | - | TRBJ1-3 | TRBV6-5 | CASGDSGNTIYF | TGTGCCAGCGGGGACTCTGGAAACACCATATATTTT
- | TRBD2 | TRBJ2-5 | TRBV7-2 | CASSRTSGRETQYF | TGTGCCAGCAGCCGGACTAGCGGGAGAGAGACCCAGTACTTC
- | TRBD1 | TRBJ1-3 | TRBV28 | CASSPDRGLRGNTIYF | TGTGCCAGCAGTCCGGACAGGGGCCTCCGAGGAAACACCATATATTTT
- | - | TRBJ2-2 | TRBV5-1 | CASSLVGGDAGELFF | TGCGCCAGCAGCTTGGTTGGCGGGGATGCCGGGGAGCTGTTTTTT
- | - | TRBJ2-7 | TRBV7-8 | CASSPQYEQYF | TGTGCCAGCAGCCCCCAATACGAGCAGTACTTC
- | - | TRBJ2-1 | TRBV7-3 | CASSSRVGGDNEQFF | TGTGCCAGCAGCTCCAGGGTTGGGGGAGACAATGAGCAGTTCTTC
- | - | TRBJ1-1 | TRBV11-3 | CASSFGGLDTEAFF | TGTGCCAGCAGCTTTGGGGGTCTGGACACTGAAGCTTTCTTT
- | - | TRBJ2-1 | TRBV2 | CASSDRLSAYNEQFF | TGTGCCAGCAGTGACAGGCTAAGTGCCTACAATGAGCAGTTCTTC
once | TRBD1 | TRBJ1-2 | TRBV7-2 | CASSLIQGVNYGYTF | TGTGCCAGCAGCTTAATCCAGGGGGTGAACTATGGCTACACCTTC
- | - | TRBJ1-2 | TRBV18 | CASSPPFGLANYGYTF | TGTGCCAGCTCACCACCGTTTGGCCTAGCTAACTATGGCTACACCTTC
- | TRBD1 | TRBJ2-7 | TRBV6-6 | CASTPPGQGGSVQYF | TGTGCCAGCACCCCCCCGGGACAGGGTGGGTCGGTGCAGTACTTC
- | TRBD1 | TRBJ1-2 | TRBV6-6 | CASSYPGTAFYGYTF | TGTGCCAGCAGTTACCCCGGGACAGCGTTTTATGGCTACACCTTC
- | - | TRBJ1-2 | TRBV4-3 | CASSQEAQQGYTF | TGCGCCAGCAGCCAAGAGGCTCAGCAGGGCTATACCTTC
- | TRBD1 | TRBJ2-7 | TRBV6-5 | CASSYTGTGAHEQYF | TGTGCCAGCAGTTACACCGGGACAGGGGCCCACGAGCAGTACTTC
- | - | TRBJ2-7 | TRBV11-2 | CASSLWAAGAYEQYF | TGTGCCAGCAGCTTATGGGCGGCCGGGGCCTACGAGCAGTACTTC
- | - | TRBJ2-1 | TRBV7-2 | CASSFGASRNEQFF | TGTGCCAGCAGCTTTGGGGCCTCTCGTAATGAGCAGTTCTTC
- | - | TRBJ2-2 | TRBV4-2 | CASSWRTANTGELFF | TGTGCCAGCAGCTGGCGAACCGCGAACACCGGGGAGCTGTTTTTT
- | TRBD1 | TRBJ1-2 | TRBV5-5 | CASSRDREVYGYTF | TGTGCCAGCAGCCGGGACAGGGAGGTTTATGGCTACACCTTC
- | - | TRBJ2-5 | TRBV19 | CASSARGPQETQYF | TGTGCCAGTAGTGCCCGGGGGCCACAAGAGACCCAGTACTTC
few | TRBD1 | TRBJ1-1 | TRBV27 | CASSWTGVMNTEAFF | TGTGCCAGCAGCTGGACAGGGGTTATGAACACTGAAGCTTTCTTT
- | - | TRBJ2-3 | TRBV6-5 | CASSYSGGGGTDTQYF | TGTGCCAGCAGTTACTCGGGTGGTGGCGGCACAGATACGCAGTATTTT
once | TRBD2 | TRBJ2-5 | TRBV19 | CASSPQDGGGGDQETQYF | TGTGCCAGTAGTCCCCAAGACGGCGGCGGGGGGGACCAAGAGACCCAGTACTTC
- | - | TRBJ2-7 | TRBV18 | CASSPLASSYEQYF | TGTGCCAGCTCACCACTCGCCAGCTCCTACGAGCAGTACTTC
- | - | TRBJ1-3 | TRBV11-3 | CASSLGPGNTIYF | TGTGCCAGCAGCTTAGGACCTGGAAACACCATATATTTT
- | TRBD1 | TRBJ2-7 | TRBV11-2 | CASSLERTGVGYEQYF | TGTGCCAGCAGCTTAGAAAGGACAGGGGTTGGGTACGAGCAGTACTTC
- | TRBD1 | TRBJ1-5 | TRBV19 | CASSPQGAQPQHF | TGTGCCAGTAGCCCGCAGGGGGCTCAGCCCCAGCATTTT
- | TRBD2 | TRBJ2-5 | TRBV2 | CASSDWLAGGGETQYF | TGTGCCAGCAGTGATTGGCTAGCGGGGGGTGGGGAGACCCAGTACTTC
- | TRBD2 | TRBJ2-1 | TRBV14 | CASSPGLAGVEQFF | TGTGCCAGCAGCCCGGGACTAGCGGGAGTGGAGCAGTTCTTC
few | - | TRBJ1-5 | TRBV19 | CASSPGPDQPQHF | TGTGCCAGTAGTCCGGGTCCCGATCAGCCCCAGCATTTT
once | - | TRBJ1-3 | TRBV10-3 | CAISRGGVSGNTIYF | TGTGCCATCAGTCGGGGGGGCGTCTCTGGAAACACCATATATTTT